This T cell receptor beta chain was recorded in a study of identical twins (dated by TCRdb to 2016 to 2017). Study-level background: The study deep-sequenced TCR alpha and beta repertoires from monozygotic twins, unrelated adults of various ages and cord blood to test whether fetal clonotypes persist. To rule out contamination, replicate twin experiments were performed at different times with different library preparation protocols. The full study reports these points: Abundant cord blood beta clonotypes had fewer insertions, young adult naive repertoires showed a similar but weaker trend, and memory repertoires showed no such trend. Compared with coincidental sharing between unrelated individuals, out-of-frame TCR alpha sequences shared between twins showed an excess of sequences with low generation probability. Conclusions relied on cross-sectional statistical analysis, since the same donors could not be followed over many years. Recombination models systematically underestimated out-of-frame TCR alpha sharing in monozygotic twins but agreed with sharing between unrelated individuals. Invariant T cells such as MAIT and iNKT could partly confound zero-insertion analyses, though diverse VJ usage argued against this for most clonotypes. A weaker excess of twin sharing was found in beta out-of-frame sequences because the signal-to-noise ratio was lowered by fewer shared sequences.

This clonotype was seen a handful of times. The antigen this receptor binds is unknown. Base qualities are not provided; no much larger clone lies one nucleotide away. The CDR3 runs 15 amino acids, cysteine and phenylalanine included. Only the CDR3 portion is preserved as DNA: 45 bases, with reading frame beginning at the first base. Trimming removed 7 bases from V and 0 bases from J, leaving 13 bases between the germline ends. Only healthy Caucasian donors were included. Three pairs of female monozygotic twins, all aged roughly 18 to 29 years, were included in the twin cohort. Positive isolation kits from Invitrogen were used to isolate the CD4+ and CD8+ T cell populations. The receptor library was made with 5' RACE. Data came from an Illumina HiSeq 2000. Template switching added a universal primer binding site, and the final cDNA carried a unique molecular identifier that allowed TCR cDNA molecules to be counted accurately. Specific primers in the conserved constant-segment region were used to synthesize first-strand cDNA for the TCR alpha and beta chains. Each cDNA library was double barcoded, with a SMART-Mk sample barcode plus Illumina barcodes, to control for contamination. Two successive PCR steps introduced TruSeq adapter sequences along with Illumina sample barcodes. The TCR alpha and beta cDNA libraries were sequenced on the Illumina HiSeq platform using custom primers. Under the source paper's analysis protocol: MiGEC processed the raw reads to extract unique molecular identifiers, while MiXCR was used to determine the CDR3 positions. Recombination models were inferred per individual with the repgenHMM and IGoR tools using an EM algorithm. The analysis of shared clonotypes was done with the tcR package in R, with sharing normalized by the product of cloneset sizes. To study raw recombination free of thymic and clonal selection effects, out-of-frame nonproductive sequences were analyzed. TCRdb ran its own pipeline on the public reads, namely fastp trimming at Q25 and MiXCR clone calling, and kept in-frame beta chains. Rows are unified per CDR3 protein, each entry keeping the most common DNA and genes. V and J calls and clone size were set by TCRdb, not the authors. This sample is represented by 400,000 to 550,000 distinct CDR3 sequences; approximately 22% of them were singletons. In total, the top ten clones hold roughly 0.9% of the sample.

This sample also appeared in a second study, on T cells expressing NK-cell markers. That second publication adds: TCR beta-chain repertoires were profiled in sorted CD3+CD56+NKG2C+, CD3+CD56+NKG2C- and CD3+CD56-NKG2C+ T-cell subsets from eight donors. Among the eight sequenced donors, seven were HCMV-seropositive and one was HCMV-seronegative. To restrict sorting to alphabetaTCR-expressing T cells, an anti-gammadeltaTCR antibody was added in several experiments. In over five donors, the dominant CD3+CD56+NKG2C+ clonotypes were among the top 10 CD8+ clonotypes and accounted for 1.0-7.0% of CD8+ T cells. Those dominant clonotypes were again the most abundant among CD3+CD56-NKG2C+ cells in a few donors, at roughly 25-60.1%. Whether the expanded NKG2C-expressing T cell clones were specific for HCMV antigens was left unclear. The eight sequenced donors were randomly selected healthy volunteers, three men and five women. HCMV-specific IgG was detected in serum with a commercial ELISA kit to determine HCMV serostatus. MIGEC was used to demultiplex reads and group reads by UMI, and MiTCR was used to assemble and quantify clonotypes. To exclude erroneous sequences, only TCR cDNA sequences supported by at least two reads were retained. The tcR package was used for downstream repertoire analysis, and clonotypes were matched across fractions by CDR3 nucleotide sequence plus V segment. VDJmatch was used to annotate antigen specificity against VDJdb, with one amino acid substitution in CDR3 permitted.

This TCR was sampled from a woman under 30 in good health. Sequencing was carried out using CD4+ T cells sorted from blood. The chain links TRBV12-3 or TRBV12-4 with TRBJ2-1; no D segment can be confidently identified. CDR3 sequence: CASTIGLSSYNEQFF. Read as DNA, the sequence is TGTGCCAGCACCATCGGGCTGAGCTCCTACAATGAGCAGTTCTTC.